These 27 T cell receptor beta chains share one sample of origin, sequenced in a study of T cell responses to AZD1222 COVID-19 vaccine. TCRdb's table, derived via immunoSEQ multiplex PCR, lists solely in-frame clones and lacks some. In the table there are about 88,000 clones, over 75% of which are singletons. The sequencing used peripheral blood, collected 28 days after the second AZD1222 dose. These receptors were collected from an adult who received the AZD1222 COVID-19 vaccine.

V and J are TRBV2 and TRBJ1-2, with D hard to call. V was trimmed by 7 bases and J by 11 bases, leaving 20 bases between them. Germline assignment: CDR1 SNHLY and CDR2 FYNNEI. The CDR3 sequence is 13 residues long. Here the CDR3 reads CASTGLPLGGYTF. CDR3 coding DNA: TGTGCCAGCACTGGGCTCCCCTTAGGAGGTTACACCTTC.

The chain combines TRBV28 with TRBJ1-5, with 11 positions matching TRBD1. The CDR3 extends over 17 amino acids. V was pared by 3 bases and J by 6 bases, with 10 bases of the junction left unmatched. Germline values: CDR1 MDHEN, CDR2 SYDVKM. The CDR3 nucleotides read TGTGCCAGCAGTTTTTTTGGACAGGGGGCGGGACTTCAGCCCCAGCATTTT. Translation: CASSFFGQGAGLQPQHF.

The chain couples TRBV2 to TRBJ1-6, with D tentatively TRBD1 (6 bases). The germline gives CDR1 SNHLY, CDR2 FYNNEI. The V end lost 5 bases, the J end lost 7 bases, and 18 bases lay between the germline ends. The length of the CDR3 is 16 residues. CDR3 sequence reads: CASSSGWDKRNSPLHF. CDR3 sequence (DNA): TGTGCCAGCAGTTCCGGATGGGACAAAAGAAATTCACCCCTCCACTTT.

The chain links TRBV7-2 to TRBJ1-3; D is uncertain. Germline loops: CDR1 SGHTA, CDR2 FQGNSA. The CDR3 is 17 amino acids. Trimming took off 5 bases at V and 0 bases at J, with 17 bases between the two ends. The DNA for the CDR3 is TGTGCCAGCAGCCCGTGGACTTCTCGTGTCTCTGGAAACACCATATATTTT. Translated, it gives CASSPWTSRVSGNTIYF.

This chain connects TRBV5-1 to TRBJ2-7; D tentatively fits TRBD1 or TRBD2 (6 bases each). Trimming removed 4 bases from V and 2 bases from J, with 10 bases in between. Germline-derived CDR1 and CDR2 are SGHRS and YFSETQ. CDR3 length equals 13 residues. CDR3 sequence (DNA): TGCGCCAGCAGCGGCGGGACAACCTACGAGCAGTACTTC. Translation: CASSGGTTYEQYF.

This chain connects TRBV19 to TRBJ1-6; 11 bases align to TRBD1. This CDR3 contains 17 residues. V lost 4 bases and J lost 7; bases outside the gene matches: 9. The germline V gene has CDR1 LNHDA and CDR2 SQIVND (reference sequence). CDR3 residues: CASSTTGTGGKNSPLHF. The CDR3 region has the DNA TGTGCCAGTAGTACCACCGGGACAGGGGGTAAAAATTCACCCCTCCACTTT.

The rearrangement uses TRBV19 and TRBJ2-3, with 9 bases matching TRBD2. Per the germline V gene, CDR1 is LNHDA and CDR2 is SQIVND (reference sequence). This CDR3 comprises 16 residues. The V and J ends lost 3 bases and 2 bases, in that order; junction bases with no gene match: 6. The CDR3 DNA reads TGTGCCAGTAGTATCGCGCTAGCGGGATCCACAGATACGCAGTATTTT. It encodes CASSIALAGSTDTQYF.

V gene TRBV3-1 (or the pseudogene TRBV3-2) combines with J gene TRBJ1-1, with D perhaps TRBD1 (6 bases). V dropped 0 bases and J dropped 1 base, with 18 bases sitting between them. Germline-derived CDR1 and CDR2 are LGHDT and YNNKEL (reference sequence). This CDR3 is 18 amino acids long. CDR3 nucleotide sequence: TGTGCCAGCAGCCAAGATTTCGGGAGGGGGAGATCGAACACTGAAGCTTTCTTT. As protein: CASSQDFGRGRSNTEAFF.

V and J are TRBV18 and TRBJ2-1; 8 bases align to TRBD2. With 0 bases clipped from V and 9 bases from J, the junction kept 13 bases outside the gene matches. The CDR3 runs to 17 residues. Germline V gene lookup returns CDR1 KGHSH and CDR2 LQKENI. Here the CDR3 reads CASSPPFRGGPAIEQFF. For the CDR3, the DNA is TGTGCCAGCTCACCACCGTTTCGGGGGGGGCCCGCAATTGAGCAGTTCTTC.

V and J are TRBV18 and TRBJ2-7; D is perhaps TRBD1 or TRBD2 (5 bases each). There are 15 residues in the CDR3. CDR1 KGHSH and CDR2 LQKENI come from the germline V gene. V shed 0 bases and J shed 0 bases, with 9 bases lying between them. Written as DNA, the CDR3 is TGTGCCAGCTCACCACCGCCAGGGAGCTCCTACGAGCAGTACTTC. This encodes CASSPPPGSSYEQYF.

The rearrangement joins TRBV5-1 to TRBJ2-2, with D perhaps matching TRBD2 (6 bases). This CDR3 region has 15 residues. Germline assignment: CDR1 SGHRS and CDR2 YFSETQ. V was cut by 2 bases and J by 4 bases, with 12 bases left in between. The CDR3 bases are TGCGCCAGCAGCTTTGGAGGGTTGGCCACCGGGGAGCTGTTTTTT. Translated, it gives CASSFGGLATGELFF.

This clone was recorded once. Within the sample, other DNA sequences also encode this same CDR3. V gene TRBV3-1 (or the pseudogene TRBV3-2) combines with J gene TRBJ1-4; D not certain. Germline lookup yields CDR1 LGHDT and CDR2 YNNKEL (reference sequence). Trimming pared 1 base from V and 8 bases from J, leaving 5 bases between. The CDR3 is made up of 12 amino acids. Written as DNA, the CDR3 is TGTGCCAGCAGCCAAGTAAGGGAAAAACTGTTTTTT. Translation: CASSQVREKLFF.

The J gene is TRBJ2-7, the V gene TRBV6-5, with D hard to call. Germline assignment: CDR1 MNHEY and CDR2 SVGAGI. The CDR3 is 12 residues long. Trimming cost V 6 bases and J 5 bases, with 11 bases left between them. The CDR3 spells CASSSNEDEQYF. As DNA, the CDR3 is TGTGCCAGCAGCTCCAACGAAGACGAGCAGTACTTC.

The chain's CDR3 is CASSQQGVSEAFF. The CDR3 DNA follows: TGTGCCAGCAGCCAACAGGGAGTATCTGAAGCTTTCTTT. This chain links TRBV28 with TRBJ1-1; tentatively, D is TRBD1 (6 bases). This CDR3 has 13 amino acids. V dropped 6 bases and J dropped 6 bases, with 14 bases sitting between them. The germline V gene encodes CDR1 MDHEN and CDR2 SYDVKM.

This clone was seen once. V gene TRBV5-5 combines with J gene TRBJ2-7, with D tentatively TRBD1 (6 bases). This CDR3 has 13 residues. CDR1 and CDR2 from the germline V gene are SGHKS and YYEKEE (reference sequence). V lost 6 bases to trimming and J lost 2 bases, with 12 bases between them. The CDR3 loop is CASTRDITYEQYF. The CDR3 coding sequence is TGTGCCAGCACCAGGGACATCACCTACGAGCAGTACTTC.

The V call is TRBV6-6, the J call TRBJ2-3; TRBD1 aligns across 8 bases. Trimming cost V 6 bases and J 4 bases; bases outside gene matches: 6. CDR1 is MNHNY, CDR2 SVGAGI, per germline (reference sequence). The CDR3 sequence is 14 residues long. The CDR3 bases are TGTGCCAGCAGACAACAGGGGGTGGCAGATACGCAGTATTTT. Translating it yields CASRQQGVADTQYF.

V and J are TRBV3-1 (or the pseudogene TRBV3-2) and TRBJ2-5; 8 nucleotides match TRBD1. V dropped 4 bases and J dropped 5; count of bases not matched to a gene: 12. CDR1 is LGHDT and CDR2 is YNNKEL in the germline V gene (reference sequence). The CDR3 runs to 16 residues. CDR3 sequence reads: CASSPTQGGILETQYF. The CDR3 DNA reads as TGTGCCAGCAGCCCAACACAGGGGGGTATTCTGGAGACCCAGTACTTC.

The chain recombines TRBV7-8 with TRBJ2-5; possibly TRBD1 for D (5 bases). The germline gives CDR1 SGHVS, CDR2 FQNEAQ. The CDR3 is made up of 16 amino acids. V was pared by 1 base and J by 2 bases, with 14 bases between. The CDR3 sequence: CASSLVGAAEQETQYF. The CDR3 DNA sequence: TGTGCCAGCAGCTTAGTTGGGGCGGCAGAACAAGAGACCCAGTACTTC.

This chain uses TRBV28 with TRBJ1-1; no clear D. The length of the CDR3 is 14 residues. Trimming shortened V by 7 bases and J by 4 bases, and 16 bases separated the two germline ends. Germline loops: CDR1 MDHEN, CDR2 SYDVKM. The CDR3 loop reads CASTHGVWGTEAFF. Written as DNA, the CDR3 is TGTGCCAGCACCCACGGGGTATGGGGCACTGAAGCTTTCTTT.

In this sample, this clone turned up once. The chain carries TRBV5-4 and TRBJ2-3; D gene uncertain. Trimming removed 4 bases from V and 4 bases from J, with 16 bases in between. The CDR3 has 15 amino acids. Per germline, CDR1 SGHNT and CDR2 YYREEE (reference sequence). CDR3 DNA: TGTGCCAGCAGCCCTGAGGTAGCAAGGGCAGATACGCAGTATTTT. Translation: CASSPEVARADTQYF.

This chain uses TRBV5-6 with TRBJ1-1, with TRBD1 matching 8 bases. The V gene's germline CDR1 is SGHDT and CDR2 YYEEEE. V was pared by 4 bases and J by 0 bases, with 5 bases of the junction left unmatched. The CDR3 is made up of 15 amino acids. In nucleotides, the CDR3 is TGTGCCAGCAGCCCCCGGGACAGGCTGAACACTGAAGCTTTCTTT. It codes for CASSPRDRLNTEAFF.

The CDR3 is CSASSRENEQFF. CDR3 sequence (DNA): TGCAGTGCTAGTTCCAGGGAAAATGAGCAGTTCTTC. V and J are TRBV20-1 and TRBJ2-1, with D maybe TRBD1 (5 bases). The germline V gene has CDR1 DFQATT and CDR2 SNEGSKA (reference sequence). The CDR3 is made up of 12 amino acids. Trimming took off 3 bases at V and 7 bases at J, with 10 bases between the two ends.

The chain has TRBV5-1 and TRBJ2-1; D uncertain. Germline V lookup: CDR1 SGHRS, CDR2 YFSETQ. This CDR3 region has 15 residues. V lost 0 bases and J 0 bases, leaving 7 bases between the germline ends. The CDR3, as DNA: TGCGCCAGCAGCTTGGGTACAAGCTCCTACAATGAGCAGTTCTTC. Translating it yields CASSLGTSSYNEQFF. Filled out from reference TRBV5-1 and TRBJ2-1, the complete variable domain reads KAGVTQTPRYLIKTRGQQVTLSCSPISGHRSVSWYQQTPGQGLQFLFEYFSETQRNKGNFPGRFSGRQFSNSRSEMNVSTLELGDSALYLCASSLGTSSYNEQFFGPGTRLTVL.

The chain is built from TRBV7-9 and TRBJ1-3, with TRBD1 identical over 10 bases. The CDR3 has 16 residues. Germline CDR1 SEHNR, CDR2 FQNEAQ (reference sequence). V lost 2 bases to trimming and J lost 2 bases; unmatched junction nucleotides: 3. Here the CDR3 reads CASSLPGTGAGNTIYF. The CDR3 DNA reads TGTGCCAGCAGCTTACCCGGGACAGGGGCTGGAAACACCATATATTTT.

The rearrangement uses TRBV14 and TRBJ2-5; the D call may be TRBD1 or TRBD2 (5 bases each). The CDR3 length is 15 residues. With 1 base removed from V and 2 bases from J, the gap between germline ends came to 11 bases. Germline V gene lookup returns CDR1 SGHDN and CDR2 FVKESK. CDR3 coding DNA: TGTGCCAGCAGCCAAGTCTTGGGACGGCAAGAGACCCAGTACTTC. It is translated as CASSQVLGRQETQYF.

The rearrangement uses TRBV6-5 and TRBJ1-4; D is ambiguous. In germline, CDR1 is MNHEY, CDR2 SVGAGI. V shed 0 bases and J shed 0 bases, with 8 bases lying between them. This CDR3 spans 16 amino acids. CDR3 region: CASSYSGVSTNEKLFF. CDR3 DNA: TGTGCCAGCAGTTACTCTGGAGTTTCAACTAATGAAAAACTGTTTTTT.

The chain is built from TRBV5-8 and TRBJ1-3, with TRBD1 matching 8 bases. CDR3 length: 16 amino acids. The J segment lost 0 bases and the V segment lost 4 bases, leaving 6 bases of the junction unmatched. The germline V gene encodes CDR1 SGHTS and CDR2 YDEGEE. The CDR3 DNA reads TGTGCCAGCAGCCCAGGGGACAGGACCTCTGGAAACACCATATATTTT. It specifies CASSPGDRTSGNTIYF.